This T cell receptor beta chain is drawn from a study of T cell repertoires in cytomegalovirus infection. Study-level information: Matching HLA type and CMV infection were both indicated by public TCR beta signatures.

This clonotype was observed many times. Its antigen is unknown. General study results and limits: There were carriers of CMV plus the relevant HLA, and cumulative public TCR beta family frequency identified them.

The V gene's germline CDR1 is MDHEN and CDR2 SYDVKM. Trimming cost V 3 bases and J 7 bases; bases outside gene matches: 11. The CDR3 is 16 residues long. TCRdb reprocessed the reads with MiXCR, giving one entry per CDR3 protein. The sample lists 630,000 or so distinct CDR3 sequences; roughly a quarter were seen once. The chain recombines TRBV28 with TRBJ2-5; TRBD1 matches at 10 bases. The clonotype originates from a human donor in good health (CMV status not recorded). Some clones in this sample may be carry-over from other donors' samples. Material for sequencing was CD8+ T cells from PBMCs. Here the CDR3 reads CASSFEGTGDRMTQYF. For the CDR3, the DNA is TGTGCCAGCAGTTTCGAGGGGACAGGGGATAGGATGACCCAGTACTTC.